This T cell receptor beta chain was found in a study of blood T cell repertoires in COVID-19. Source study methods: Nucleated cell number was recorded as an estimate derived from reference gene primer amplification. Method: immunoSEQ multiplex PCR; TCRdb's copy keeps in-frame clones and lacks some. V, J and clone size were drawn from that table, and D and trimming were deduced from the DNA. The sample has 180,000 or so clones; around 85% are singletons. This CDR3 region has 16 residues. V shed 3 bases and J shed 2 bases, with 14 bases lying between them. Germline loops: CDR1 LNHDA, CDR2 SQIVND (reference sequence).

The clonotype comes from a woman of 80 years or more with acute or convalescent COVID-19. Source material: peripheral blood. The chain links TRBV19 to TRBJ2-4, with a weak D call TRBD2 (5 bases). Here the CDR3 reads CASSMSGSGSKNIQYF. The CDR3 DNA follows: TGTGCCAGTAGTATGTCGGGGTCGGGGTCCAAAAACATTCAGTACTTC.